These 30 T cell receptor beta chains originate from one sample sequenced in a study of T cells after yellow fever vaccination. Via MiXCR, TCRdb re-called the 5' RACE reads, giving one row per CDR3 protein. The profile covers 300,000 or so distinct CDR3 sequences, with 7% to 9% appearing a single time and 15% to 20% taken by the ten largest. Here the sequenced sample was PBMCs, taken about 41 days after the first yellow fever vaccination. The receptors were sampled from a man in his late teens or twenties who received the YFV17D yellow fever vaccine.

The chain links TRBV19 to TRBJ1-4, with TRBD1 matching over 8 bases. V trimming: 11 bases; J trimming: 6 bases; junction bases outside the gene matches: 14. The CDR3 runs to 15 residues. CDR1 LNHDA and CDR2 SQIVND come from the germline V gene (reference sequence). Here the CDR3 reads CASSGTGGSYEKLFF. In DNA, the CDR3 is TGTGCCTCAAGTGGGACAGGCGGATCGTATGAAAAACTGTTTTTT.

The gene calls are TRBV5-1 and TRBJ2-5; 9 bases map to TRBD1. With V trimmed by 3 bases and J by 4 bases, 10 bases remained unmatched. CDR1 is SGHRS and CDR2 is YFSETQ in the germline V gene. This CDR3 has 16 amino acids. DNA for the CDR3: TGCGCCAGCAGCTGGAACGGACAGGGGATACGAGAGACCCAGTACTTC. Amino acid sequence: CASSWNGQGIRETQYF.

Ten or more counts support this clonotype. This chain joins TRBV7-9 and TRBJ2-4; a possible D gene is TRBD2 (6 bases). V was cut by 5 bases and J by 9 bases, with 20 bases left in between. CDR3 length: 15 residues. Germline assignment: CDR1 SEHNR and CDR2 FQNEAQ (reference sequence). The CDR3 protein is CASSPGRLGKGIQYF. CDR3 nucleotides: TGTGCCAGCAGCCCGGGGAGGCTTGGAAAGGGCATTCAGTACTTC.

The chain uses TRBV4-2 and TRBJ2-1; 7 bases are shared with TRBD1. The CDR3 loop spans 16 amino acids. Germline V CDR1 and CDR2: LGHNA, YNFKEQ. The V gene end was trimmed by 1 base and the J gene end by 5 bases; junction bases not matched to a gene: 8. The CDR3 loop is CASSQVTGDLNNEQFF. The CDR3 nucleotides read TGTGCCAGCAGCCAAGTAACAGGGGATCTAAACAATGAGCAGTTCTTC.

The chain links TRBV6-1 to TRBJ1-5, with D unclear. The length of the CDR3 is 13 residues. Germline-derived CDR1 and CDR2 are MNHNS and SASEGT. V was shortened by 8 bases and J by 6 bases, with 14 bases between the two germline ends. CDR3 sequence (DNA): TGTGCCAGCGTGCCGGAATTTTTTCAGCCCCAGCATTTT. It specifies CASVPEFFQPQHF.

The V call is TRBV6-2 or TRBV6-3, the J call TRBJ2-1; possibly TRBD2 for D (6 bases). Germline V gene data show CDR1 as MNHEY and CDR2 as SVGEGT. The CDR3 length is 13 residues. The CDR3 nucleotides read TGTGCTACGGAGGGGCTCAGCCACAATGAGCAGTTCTTC. Its translation is CATEGLSHNEQFF.

In this sample, this clonotype turned up many times. This chain links TRBV12-3 or TRBV12-4 with TRBJ1-1; TRBD1 matches 8 bases. The CDR3 is 14 residues long. Trimming at V came to 7 bases and at J to 4 bases, leaving 8 bases not matched to a gene. The CDR3 DNA reads as TGTGCCAGCACTTCTGGACAGGGAAGCACTGAAGCTTTCTTT. Its protein is CASTSGQGSTEAFF.

This clonotype was observed once. The V gene is TRBV7-3, the J gene TRBJ1-2; no clear D gene. V dropped 2 bases and J dropped 0 bases, with 19 bases sitting between them. The germline gives CDR1 SGHTA, CDR2 FQGTGA. CDR3 length: 18 amino acids. CDR3: CASSLLPLTAPTNYGYTF. The CDR3 DNA reads TGTGCCAGCAGCTTACTTCCCCTCACAGCTCCTACTAACTATGGCTACACCTTC.

The genes are TRBV28 and TRBJ2-2; 8 bases align to TRBD1. The CDR3 is made up of 17 amino acids. V lost 2 bases and J lost 5; bases outside the gene matches: 10. Germline V gives CDR1 MDHEN, CDR2 SYDVKM. The CDR3 reads CASSLSRGRVWTGELFF. As DNA, the CDR3 is TGTGCCAGCAGTTTAAGCAGGGGGCGAGTCTGGACCGGGGAGCTGTTTTTT.

This chain uses TRBV5-4 with TRBJ1-1; 7 bases line up with TRBD1. The CDR3 totals 15 residues. CDR1 is SGHNT and CDR2 is YYREEE in the germline V gene (reference sequence). J lost 0 bases, V lost 4 bases, and 6 bases had no gene match. The DNA of the CDR3 is TGTGCCAGCAGCGTCCCGGGACAGCTGAACACTGAAGCTTTCTTT. This sequence encodes CASSVPGQLNTEAFF.

The CDR3 coding sequence is TGCAGCGTGATCCAGGGCCCGAGCACAGATACGCAGTATTTT. Translation gives CSVIQGPSTDTQYF. The chain couples TRBV29-1 to TRBJ2-3; weak D call: TRBD1 (5 bases). The CDR3 consists of 14 residues. Germline assignment: CDR1 SQVTM and CDR2 ANQGSEA. The germline V and J ends were trimmed by 6 bases and 0 bases, with 13 bases remaining between them.

The chain links TRBV19 to TRBJ2-1; D is ambiguous. The V end was cut by 6 bases, the J end by 1 base, with 10 bases between. This CDR3 comprises 14 residues. Germline CDR1 reads LNHDA; CDR2 reads SQIVND (reference sequence). The CDR3 coding sequence is TGTGCCAGTAGGGCATGGGCTTCCTACAATGAGCAGTTCTTC. Translated, it gives CASRAWASYNEQFF.

This clonotype has ten or more counts. The chain employs TRBV5-6 and TRBJ1-4, with TRBD1 matching 9 bases. Germline loops: CDR1 SGHDT, CDR2 YYEEEE. V was pared by 4 bases and J by 3 bases, with 7 bases of the junction left unmatched. This CDR3 contains 16 residues. CDR3 protein: CASSLLQGAANEKLFF. The DNA of the CDR3 is TGTGCCAGCAGCCTACTACAGGGGGCAGCTAATGAAAAACTGTTTTTT.

This clonotype was recorded a few times. The chain uses TRBV12-3 or TRBV12-4 and TRBJ1-1; D is perhaps TRBD1 (6 bases). The CDR3 sequence is 13 residues long. V lost 2 bases, J lost 8 bases, and 12 bases lay in between. In nucleotides, the CDR3 is TGTGCCAGCAGTTTACAGCCCAGGGGAGAAGCTTTCTTT. Encoded protein: CASSLQPRGEAFF.

The V and J genes are TRBV20-1 and TRBJ1-1, with D hard to call. This CDR3 spans 13 amino acids. Trimming removed 2 bases at V and 5 bases at J, with 12 bases between. CDR1 is DFQATT and CDR2 is SNEGSKA in the germline V gene (reference sequence). The CDR3 protein is CSARWGGPTEAFF. The DNA of the CDR3 is TGCAGTGCTAGATGGGGAGGGCCAACTGAAGCTTTCTTT.

This clonotype showed up many times. The chain is built from TRBV3-1 and TRBJ1-1; D is uncertain. Trimming shortened V by 1 base and J by 3 bases, and 6 bases separated the two germline ends. CDR1 and CDR2 (germline): LGHDT, YNNKEL (reference sequence). The CDR3 runs 13 residues. Written as DNA, the CDR3 is TGTGCCAGCAGCCAAGTTGGGGACACTGAAGCTTTCTTT. Its protein is CASSQVGDTEAFF.

This chain connects TRBV18 to TRBJ1-1, with 11 nucleotides matching TRBD1. CDR3 size: 17 residues. V was pared by 0 bases and J by 1 base, with 4 bases of the junction left unmatched. The V gene's germline CDR1 is KGHSH and CDR2 LQKENI. The CDR3 DNA is TGTGCCAGCTCACCACCTGGGACAGGGGGTACGAACACTGAAGCTTTCTTT. It specifies CASSPPGTGGTNTEAFF.

This clonotype has more than one count but fewer than ten. This rearrangement joins TRBV7-6 to TRBJ2-7, with D perhaps matching TRBD1 or TRBD2 (5 bases each). V was shortened by 5 bases and J by 5 bases, with 10 bases between the two germline ends. CDR3 length: 12 amino acids. Germline lookup yields CDR1 SGHVS and CDR2 FNYEAQ. CDR3 DNA sequence: TGTGCCAGCAGCGCCAGGGACGACGAGCAGTACTTC. This gives the protein CASSARDDEQYF.

V gene TRBV6-5 combines with J gene TRBJ2-1; D assignment may be TRBD1 or TRBD2 (6 bases each). CDR3 size: 14 residues. Germline lookup yields CDR1 MNHEY and CDR2 SVGAGI. V gave up 5 bases and J gave up 1 base, with 9 bases separating them. This CDR3 reads CASSRGVSYNEQFF. The CDR3 bases are TGTGCCAGCAGTAGGGGGGTTTCCTACAATGAGCAGTTCTTC.

This sequence joins TRBV5-1 and TRBJ2-5, with 12 nucleotides matching TRBD2. The germline V gene encodes CDR1 SGHRS and CDR2 YFSETQ. V lost 4 bases and J lost 2; bases outside the gene matches: 6. CDR3 length: 16 amino acids. In DNA form, the CDR3 reads TGCGCCAGCAGCGCCACTAGCGGGGGGCATCAAGAGACCCAGTACTTC. Translation: CASSATSGGHQETQYF.

There are a few counts of this clonotype. The rearrangement links TRBV5-1 to TRBJ2-1; TRBD2 aligns across 12 bases. V lost 7 bases and J lost 5; bases outside the gene matches: 4. Germline V gene lookup returns CDR1 SGHRS and CDR2 YFSETQ. The CDR3 is made up of 14 amino acids. CDR3 region: CASARLAGDNEQFF. The DNA for the CDR3 is TGCGCCAGCGCCCGACTAGCGGGGGACAATGAGCAGTTCTTC. The full variable domain, its missing parts supplied by reference TRBV5-1 and TRBJ2-1, is KAGVTQTPRYLIKTRGQQVTLSCSPISGHRSVSWYQQTPGQGLQFLFEYFSETQRNKGNFPGRFSGRQFSNSRSEMNVSTLELGDSALYLCASARLAGDNEQFFGPGTRLTVL.

This clonotype was detected a few times. The V gene is TRBV6-1, the J gene TRBJ2-5, with 7 bases lining up with TRBD2. Trimming took 2 bases from V and 4 from J; bases not matched to a gene: 4. This CDR3 contains 14 residues. Germline lookup yields CDR1 MNHNS and CDR2 SASEGT. CDR3: CASSESSGGETQYF. CDR3 DNA sequence: TGTGCCAGCAGTGAATCGTCGGGGGGAGAGACCCAGTACTTC.

The chain is built from TRBV6-1 and TRBJ1-4, with D possibly being TRBD1 (6 bases). CDR1 is MNHNS and CDR2 is SASEGT in the germline V gene. The V end lost 4 bases, the J end lost 8 bases, and 14 bases lay between the germline ends. The CDR3 is made up of 14 amino acids. DNA for the CDR3: TGTGCCAGCAGTGGGACAGTTACGGTCGAAAAACTGTTTTTT. Encoded protein: CASSGTVTVEKLFF.

In this sample, this clonotype turned up a few times. This chain joins TRBV12-3 or TRBV12-4 and TRBJ2-5; D ambiguous. V lost 4 bases and J 5 bases, leaving 8 bases between the germline ends. The CDR3 has 12 residues. The CDR3 is CASSSRMETQYF. For the CDR3, the DNA is TGTGCCAGCAGTTCCCGGATGGAGACCCAGTACTTC.

The rearrangement links TRBV3-1 to TRBJ2-1; tentative D call: TRBD2 (5 bases). The germline V and J ends were trimmed by 4 bases and 0 bases, with 10 bases remaining between them. The germline V gene has CDR1 LGHDT and CDR2 YNNKEL (reference sequence). This CDR3 is built from 15 residues. CDR3: CASSPPRGSYNEQFF. The CDR3 bases are TGTGCCAGCAGCCCCCCCCGGGGCTCCTACAATGAGCAGTTCTTC.

The chain combines TRBV11-2 with TRBJ2-1; 14 nucleotides agree with TRBD2. V was clipped by 1 base and J by 4 bases; unmatched bases: 6. The CDR3 runs 18 residues. Germline CDR1 is SGHAT and CDR2 is FQNNGV. The CDR3 DNA reads as TGTGCCAGCAGCTTAGTATTTGGGACTAGCGGGGGATACAATGAGCAGTTCTTC. This translates into CASSLVFGTSGGYNEQFF.

The genes are TRBV19 and TRBJ1-5; no reliable D call. The CDR3 contains 13 residues. V was trimmed by 9 bases and J by 6 bases, leaving 15 bases between them. The germline V gene has CDR1 LNHDA and CDR2 SQIVND (reference sequence). CDR3 in amino acids: CASHDIATQPQHF. DNA of the CDR3: TGTGCCAGCCACGACATTGCTACTCAGCCCCAGCATTTT.

This chain connects TRBV7-9 to TRBJ1-3; TRBD1 matches 9 bases. Germline values: CDR1 SEHNR, CDR2 FQNEAQ (reference sequence). V gave up 5 bases and J gave up 4 bases; unmatched junction bases: 6. The CDR3 runs 15 residues. CDR3 sequence (DNA): TGTGCCAGCAGCAGAGCGGACAGGGGAGGAAACACCATATATTTT. This encodes CASSRADRGGNTIYF.

This clonotype was counted ten times or more. DNA of the CDR3: TGTGCCAGCGGAAGAACTTCGGGGACCCAGTACTTC. Its translation is CASGRTSGTQYF. This chain uses TRBV5-6 with TRBJ2-5; D call uncertain. V shed 7 bases and J shed 7 bases, with 14 bases lying between them. The CDR3 runs to 12 residues. Per germline, CDR1 SGHDT and CDR2 YYEEEE. Together with reference TRBV5-6 and TRBJ2-5, the CDR3 gives the full variable domain: DAGVTQSPTHLIKTRGQQVTLRCSPKSGHDTVSWYQQALGQGPQFIFQYYEEEERQRGNFPDRFSGHQFPNYSSELNVNALLLGDSALYLCASGRTSGTQYFGPGTRLLVL.

The sample holds a few counts of this clonotype. The chain is built from TRBV5-4 and TRBJ1-2; D is undetermined. From germline, CDR1 is SGHNT and CDR2 YYREEE (reference sequence). The germline V and J ends were trimmed by 4 bases and 6 bases, with 13 bases remaining between them. The CDR3 contains 13 residues. This chain's CDR3 is CASSKHTEDGYTF. The CDR3 bases are TGTGCCAGCAGCAAACACACAGAGGATGGCTACACCTTC.